The clone carrying this T cell receptor beta chain was seen a single time. The antigen is undetermined. Germline V gene lookup returns CDR1 MNHEY and CDR2 SVGAGI. The V and J ends lost 1 base and 6 bases respectively, with 13 bases between them. The CDR3 loop spans 15 amino acids. This sample was included in a study of OX40 agonist ivuxolimab in advanced cancers. Sequenced by immunoSEQ multiplex PCR; TCRdb stores in-frame clones only, minus some. The sample includes around 45,000 clones, roughly 91% of them seen just once. Study findings and constraints: The CD4+ and CD8+ T cells in the blood had expanded clonally by week 6 at 0.1 to 3.0 mg/kg. In the expanded peripheral T cells, antigen specificity was never determined.

The rearrangement uses TRBV6-5 and TRBJ2-1; D ambiguous. The source is an adult with an advanced solid tumor such as melanoma, head and neck, liver or kidney cancer. Sequencing was performed on CD4+ or CD8+ T cells sorted from blood, taken in a trial of the OX40 agonist ivuxolimab. CDR3 nucleotide sequence: TGTGCCAGCAGTTACTACGGGCTAGGAGCCAATGAGCAGTTCTTC. Amino acids: CASSYYGLGANEQFF.